Listed below are T cell receptor beta chains from one sample, sequenced in a study of OX40 agonist ivuxolimab in advanced cancers. Clones were read by immunoSEQ multiplex PCR, and TCRdb kept only the in-frame ones, dropping some. The sample lists 90,000 to 100,000 clones; roughly 95% were seen once. The sequencing here drew on CD4+ or CD8+ T cells sorted from blood, taken in a trial of the OX40 agonist ivuxolimab. The receptor set was obtained from an adult with an advanced solid tumor such as melanoma, head and neck, liver or kidney cancer. Each CDR3 is given with its conserved first and last residue. The order of the fields is D gene, V gene, J gene, clone size, CDR3 DNA, CDR3 protein. The D gene is left open where the match is weak. Clone size is given for some rows only: seen once, a few or many times, or a class if the clone is expanded.

d_call: -
v_call: TRBV27
j_call: TRBJ1-5
clone_size: once
cdr3_nt: TGTGCCAGCAGTCCCCAGGGGAGCAATCAGCCCCAGCATTTT
cdr3_aa: CASSPQGSNQPQHF

d_call: -
v_call: TRBV4-3
j_call: TRBJ1-5
clone_size: -
cdr3_nt: TGCGCCAGCAGCCAGGACGGGGGTTCGCCCCAGCATTTT
cdr3_aa: CASSQDGGSPQHF

d_call: -
v_call: TRBV27
j_call: TRBJ1-5
clone_size: -
cdr3_nt: TGTGCCAGCAGTTTATCCGGGACGGTTAATCAGCCCCAGCATTTT
cdr3_aa: CASSLSGTVNQPQHF

d_call: -
v_call: TRBV4-1
j_call: TRBJ2-7
clone_size: -
cdr3_nt: TGCGCCAGCAGCCAAGGGAGTGGGTCCTACGAGCAGTACTTC
cdr3_aa: CASSQGSGSYEQYF

d_call: -
v_call: TRBV25-1
j_call: TRBJ1-1
clone_size: -
cdr3_nt: TGTGCCAGCAGTGCACCCCTCTCGGACACTGAAGCTTTCTTT
cdr3_aa: CASSAPLSDTEAFF

d_call: -
v_call: TRBV5-8
j_call: TRBJ1-1
clone_size: once
cdr3_nt: TGTGCCAGCACCCCCATCGGGGGGTACACTGAAGCTTTCTTT
cdr3_aa: CASTPIGGYTEAFF

d_call: -
v_call: TRBV9
j_call: TRBJ1-1
clone_size: -
cdr3_nt: TGTGCCAGCAGCGCGGGGGGAGTTAACACTGAAGCTTTCTTT
cdr3_aa: CASSAGGVNTEAFF

d_call: TRBD2
v_call: TRBV30
j_call: TRBJ2-3
clone_size: -
cdr3_nt: TGTGCCTGGACTGAGCGGGGGGGCTTAGATACGCAGTATTTT
cdr3_aa: CAWTERGGLDTQYF

d_call: -
v_call: TRBV4-1
j_call: TRBJ1-2
clone_size: -
cdr3_nt: TGCGCCAGCAGCCAAGTGGGGAGCAGGGCTGGCTACACCTTC
cdr3_aa: CASSQVGSRAGYTF

d_call: -
v_call: TRBV28
j_call: TRBJ2-2
clone_size: -
cdr3_nt: TGTGCCAGCAGTTTAGGTTACAGGAACACCGGGGAGCTGTTTTTT
cdr3_aa: CASSLGYRNTGELFF